The 17 T cell receptor beta chains below were found in one sample sequenced in a study of blood T cell repertoires in COVID-19. Method: immunoSEQ multiplex PCR; TCRdb's copy keeps in-frame clones and lacks some. Here the sample spans some 77,000 clones, about 84% being singletons. Sequencing was done on a sample of peripheral blood. The receptors stem from a woman aged 60-70 years with acute or convalescent COVID-19.

V and J are TRBV7-8 and TRBJ2-5, with a weak D call TRBD2 (5 bases). V was trimmed by 7 bases and J by 4 bases, leaving 16 bases between them. This CDR3 contains 14 residues. Germline CDR1 is SGHVS and CDR2 is FQNEAQ. The CDR3 spells CASIRRAEGETQYF. The CDR3 region has the DNA TGTGCCAGCATCCGGCGGGCCGAAGGAGAGACCCAGTACTTC.

This chain connects TRBV4-1 to TRBJ2-3; 7 bases map to TRBD2. Per the germline V gene, CDR1 is MGHRA and CDR2 is YSYEKL. The J segment lost 4 bases and the V segment lost 6 bases, leaving 10 bases of the junction unmatched. CDR3 length equals 15 residues. CDR3 sequence: CASSLTVAGADTQYF. The CDR3 coding sequence is TGCGCCAGCAGTCTGACAGTAGCGGGTGCAGATACGCAGTATTTT.

The genes are TRBV7-9 and TRBJ1-1; 8 bases align to TRBD1. The J segment lost 3 bases and the V segment lost 4 bases, leaving 16 bases of the junction unmatched. The CDR3 loop spans 18 amino acids. Germline loops: CDR1 SEHNR, CDR2 FQNEAQ (reference sequence). The CDR3 DNA sequence: TGTGCCAGCAGCTCGGCCCTACTCAGGGGGCGGAACTACACTGAAGCTTTCTTT. Residues: CASSSALLRGRNYTEAFF.

V is TRBV2 and J is TRBJ2-3; 11 positions match TRBD2. V lost 5 bases, J lost 5 bases, and 18 bases stayed unmatched. From germline, CDR1 is SNHLY and CDR2 FYNNEI. This CDR3 is built from 19 residues. CDR3 sequence: CASSPLPGNSGRERDTQYF. CDR3 bases: TGTGCCAGCAGTCCTTTACCCGGGAATAGCGGGAGGGAAAGAGATACGCAGTATTTT.

The chain uses TRBV9 and TRBJ2-7; TRBD2 matches at 8 bases. CDR3 length: 15 residues. Germline loops: CDR1 SGDLS, CDR2 YYNGEE. Trimming cost V 0 bases and J 3 bases; bases outside gene matches: 5. The CDR3 region has the DNA TGTGCCAGCAGCGTAGAACCGGGAGGGCTCTACGAGCAGTACTTC. Protein product: CASSVEPGGLYEQYF.

The V and J genes are TRBV6-1 and TRBJ1-5; no definite D call. V shed 2 bases and J shed 0 bases, with 5 bases lying between them. The CDR3 covers 14 residues. CDR1 is MNHNS, CDR2 SASEGT, per germline. CDR3 DNA: TGTGCCAGCAGTGAATACACTAGCAATCAGCCCCAGCATTTT. Amino acid sequence: CASSEYTSNQPQHF.

The chain couples TRBV25-1 to TRBJ2-7; 7 bases map to TRBD1. Germline V gene lookup returns CDR1 MGHDK and CDR2 SYGVNS. The V gene end was trimmed by 6 bases and the J gene end by 6 bases; junction bases not matched to a gene: 8. There are 13 residues in the CDR3. Here the CDR3 DNA reads TGTGCCAGCAGCCCCGGACAGGTCGGCGAGCAGTACTTC. Its translation is CASSPGQVGEQYF.

This sequence joins TRBV29-1 and TRBJ2-5; weak D call: TRBD2 (7 bases). CDR3 length: 13 amino acids. Germline V gives CDR1 SQVTM, CDR2 ANQGSEA. V lost 1 base and J 4 bases, leaving 10 bases between the germline ends. This chain's CDR3 is CSVEARGRETQYF. The DNA for the CDR3 is TGCAGCGTTGAAGCGCGGGGGCGAGAGACCCAGTACTTC.

This rearrangement joins TRBV19 to TRBJ1-2; D not resolved. The CDR3 is 16 residues long. CDR1 is LNHDA, CDR2 SQIVND, per germline (reference sequence). V shed 6 bases and J shed 1 base, with 18 bases lying between them. Here the CDR3 reads CASRGIRLGVNYGYTF. CDR3 DNA: TGTGCCAGTAGGGGGATCAGACTGGGAGTTAACTATGGCTACACCTTC.

V gene TRBV5-6 combines with J gene TRBJ2-7; unclear D gene. Between the trimmed V and J ends, which lost 0 bases and 4 bases, there was a span of 5 bases. Germline V lookup: CDR1 SGHDT, CDR2 YYEEEE. The CDR3 totals 12 residues. CDR3 nucleotides: TGTGCCAGCAGCTTGGTTCATTACGAGCAGTACTTC. This encodes CASSLVHYEQYF.

This rearrangement joins TRBV28 to TRBJ1-1; 7 nucleotides line up with TRBD1. J was trimmed by 3 bases and V by 6 bases; bases with no gene match: 7. CDR3 size: 14 residues. Germline CDR1 MDHEN, CDR2 SYDVKM. CDR3 coding DNA: TGTGCCAGCAGACGAGGGGGCGCGTACACTGAAGCTTTCTTT. This encodes CASRRGGAYTEAFF.

This chain connects TRBV5-6 to TRBJ2-1; TRBD1 might be the D (5 bases). Trimming took off 1 base at V and 4 bases at J, with 9 bases between the two ends. CDR3 size: 14 residues. The germline V gene has CDR1 SGHDT and CDR2 YYEEEE. The DNA of the CDR3 is TGTGCCAGCAGCTTGTACAGGAATTACAATGAGCAGTTCTTC. It is translated as CASSLYRNYNEQFF.

The rearrangement uses TRBV5-1 and TRBJ2-3, with D unclear. The germline V gene has CDR1 SGHRS and CDR2 YFSETQ. The CDR3 spans 15 residues. Trimming stripped 4 bases from V and 0 bases from J, with 12 bases between. CDR3 coding DNA: TGCGCCAGCAGCCAACTTGCGTCTAGCACAGATACGCAGTATTTT. Its translation: CASSQLASSTDTQYF.

The chain carries TRBV14 and TRBJ1-2, with 11 bases identical to TRBD1. The V gene end was trimmed by 3 bases and the J gene end by 4 bases; junction bases not matched to a gene: 1. The CDR3 has 14 residues. Germline V gene sequence: CDR1 SGHDN, CDR2 FVKESK. The CDR3 protein is CASSQGQGGYGYTF. As DNA, the CDR3 is TGTGCCAGCAGCCAGGGACAGGGGGGCTATGGCTACACCTTC.

V is TRBV6-5 and J is TRBJ2-7; no clear D. V gave up 4 bases and J gave up 2 bases, with 9 bases separating them. The CDR3 is 13 amino acids. Germline CDR1 MNHEY, CDR2 SVGAGI. CDR3 coding DNA: TGTGCCAGCAGTTCGTTTAAGCCCTACGAGCAGTACTTC. Protein product: CASSSFKPYEQYF.

The chain employs TRBV11-2 and TRBJ1-3; 7 positions match TRBD1. The V gene end was trimmed by 2 bases and the J gene end by 0 bases; junction bases not matched to a gene: 10. Germline V gene sequence: CDR1 SGHAT, CDR2 FQNNGV. This CDR3 is built from 18 residues. CDR3 amino acids: CASSLRATGANSGNTIYF. DNA of the CDR3: TGTGCCAGCAGCTTAAGGGCAACAGGGGCAAACTCTGGAAACACCATATATTTT.

This clone was counted between two and nine times. V usage is TRBV3-1 (or the pseudogene TRBV3-2) and J usage is TRBJ1-2; D unresolved. Per the germline V gene, CDR1 is LGHDT and CDR2 is YNNKEL (reference sequence). This CDR3 is 14 amino acids long. The V gene lost 0 bases and the J gene lost 8 bases, with 13 bases spanning the gap. CDR3 bases: TGTGCCAGCAGCCAAGATCGGTCAGGTACGGGCTACACCTTC. This translates into CASSQDRSGTGYTF.